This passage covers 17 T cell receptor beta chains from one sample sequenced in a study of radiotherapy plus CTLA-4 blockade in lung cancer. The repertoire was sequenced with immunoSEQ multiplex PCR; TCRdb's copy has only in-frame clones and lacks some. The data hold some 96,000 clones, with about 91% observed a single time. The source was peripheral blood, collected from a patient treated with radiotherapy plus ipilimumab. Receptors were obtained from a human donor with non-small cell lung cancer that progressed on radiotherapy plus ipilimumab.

The CDR3 nucleotides are TGTGCCAGTAGTGGCAAGACAGGGATATCCTACGAGCAGTACTTC. Amino acids: CASSGKTGISYEQYF. The chain couples TRBV19 to TRBJ2-7; 7 bases fit TRBD1. The CDR3 is 15 amino acids. Germline CDR1 and CDR2: LNHDA and SQIVND (reference sequence). Trimming at V came to 5 bases and at J to 1 base, leaving 8 bases not matched to a gene.

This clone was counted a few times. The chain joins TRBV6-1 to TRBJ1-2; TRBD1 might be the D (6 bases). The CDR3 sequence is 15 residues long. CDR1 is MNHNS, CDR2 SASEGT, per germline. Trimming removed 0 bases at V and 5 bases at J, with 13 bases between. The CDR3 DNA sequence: TGTGCCAGCAGTGAAGCGGGGGCAGGGCGATATGGCTACACCTTC. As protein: CASSEAGAGRYGYTF.

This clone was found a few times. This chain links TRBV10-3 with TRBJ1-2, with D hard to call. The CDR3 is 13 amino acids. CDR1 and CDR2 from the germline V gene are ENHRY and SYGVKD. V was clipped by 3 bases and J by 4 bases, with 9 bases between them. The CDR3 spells CAISDQLGYGYTF. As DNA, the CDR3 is TGTGCCATCAGTGACCAACTAGGCTATGGCTACACCTTC.

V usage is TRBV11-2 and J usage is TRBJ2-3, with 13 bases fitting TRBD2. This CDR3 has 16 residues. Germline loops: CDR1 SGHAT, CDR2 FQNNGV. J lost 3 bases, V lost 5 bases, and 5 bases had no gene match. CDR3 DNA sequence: TGTGCCAGCAGCCGACTAGCGGGAGGATTAACAGATACGCAGTATTTT. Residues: CASSRLAGGLTDTQYF.

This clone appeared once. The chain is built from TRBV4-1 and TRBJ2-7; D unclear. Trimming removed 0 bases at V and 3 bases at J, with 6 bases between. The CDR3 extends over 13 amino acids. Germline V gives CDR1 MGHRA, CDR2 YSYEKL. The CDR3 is CASSQEGFYEQYF. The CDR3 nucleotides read TGCGCCAGCAGCCAAGAGGGCTTCTACGAGCAGTACTTC.

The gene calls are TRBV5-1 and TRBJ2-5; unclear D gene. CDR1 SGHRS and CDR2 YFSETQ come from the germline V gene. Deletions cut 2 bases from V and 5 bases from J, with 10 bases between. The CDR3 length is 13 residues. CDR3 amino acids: CASSFTAVETQYF. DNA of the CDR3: TGCGCCAGCAGCTTCACGGCAGTCGAGACCCAGTACTTC.

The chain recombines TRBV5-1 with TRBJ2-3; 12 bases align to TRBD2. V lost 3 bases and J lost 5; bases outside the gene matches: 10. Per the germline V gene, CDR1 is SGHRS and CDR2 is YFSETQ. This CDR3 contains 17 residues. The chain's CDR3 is CASSSGRLAGDGDTQYF. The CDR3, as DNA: TGCGCCAGCAGCTCCGGACGACTAGCGGGAGATGGAGATACGCAGTATTTT.

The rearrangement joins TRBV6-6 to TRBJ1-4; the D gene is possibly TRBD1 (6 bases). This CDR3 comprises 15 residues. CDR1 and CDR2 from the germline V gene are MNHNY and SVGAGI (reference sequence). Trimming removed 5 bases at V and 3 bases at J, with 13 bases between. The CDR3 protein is CASSPLGASNEKLFF. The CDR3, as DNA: TGTGCCAGCAGTCCCCTGGGGGCCTCTAATGAAAAACTGTTTTTT.

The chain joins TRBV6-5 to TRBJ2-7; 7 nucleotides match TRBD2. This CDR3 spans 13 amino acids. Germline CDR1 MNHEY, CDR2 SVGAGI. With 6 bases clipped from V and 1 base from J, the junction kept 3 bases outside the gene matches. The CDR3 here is CASRRGTSYEQYF. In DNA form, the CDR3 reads TGTGCCAGCAGGCGGGGGACTTCCTACGAGCAGTACTTC.

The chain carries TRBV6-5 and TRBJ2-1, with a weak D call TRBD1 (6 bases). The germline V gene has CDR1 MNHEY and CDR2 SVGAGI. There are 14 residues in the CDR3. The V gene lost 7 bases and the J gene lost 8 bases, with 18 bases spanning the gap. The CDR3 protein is CASNPRGSVHEQFF. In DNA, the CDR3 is TGTGCCAGCAACCCCAGGGGTTCAGTGCATGAGCAGTTCTTC.

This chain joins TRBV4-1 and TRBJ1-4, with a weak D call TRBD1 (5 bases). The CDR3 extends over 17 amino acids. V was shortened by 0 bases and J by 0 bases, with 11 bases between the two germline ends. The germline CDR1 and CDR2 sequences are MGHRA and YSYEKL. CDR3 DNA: TGCGCCAGCAGCCAAGAGGGCGGGGCCCCAACTAATGAAAAACTGTTTTTT. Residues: CASSQEGGAPTNEKLFF.

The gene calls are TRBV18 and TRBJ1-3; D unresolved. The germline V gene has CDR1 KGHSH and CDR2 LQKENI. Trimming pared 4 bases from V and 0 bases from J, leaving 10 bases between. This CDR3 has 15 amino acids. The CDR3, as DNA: TGTGCCAGCTCACGCGACAAGAGCTCTGGAAACACCATATATTTT. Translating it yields CASSRDKSSGNTIYF.

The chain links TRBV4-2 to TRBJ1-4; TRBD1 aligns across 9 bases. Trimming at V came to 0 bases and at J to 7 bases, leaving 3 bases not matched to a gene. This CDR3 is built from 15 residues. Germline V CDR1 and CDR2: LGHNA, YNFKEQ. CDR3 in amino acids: CASSQEQGASEKLFF. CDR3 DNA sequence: TGTGCCAGCAGCCAAGAACAGGGGGCCTCTGAAAAACTGTTTTTT.

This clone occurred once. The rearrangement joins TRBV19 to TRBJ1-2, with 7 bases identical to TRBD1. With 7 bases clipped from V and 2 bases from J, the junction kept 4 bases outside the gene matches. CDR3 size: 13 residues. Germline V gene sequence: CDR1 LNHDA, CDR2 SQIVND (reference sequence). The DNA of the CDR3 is TGTGCCAGTACCCGACAGGGCAACTATGGCTACACCTTC. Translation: CASTRQGNYGYTF.

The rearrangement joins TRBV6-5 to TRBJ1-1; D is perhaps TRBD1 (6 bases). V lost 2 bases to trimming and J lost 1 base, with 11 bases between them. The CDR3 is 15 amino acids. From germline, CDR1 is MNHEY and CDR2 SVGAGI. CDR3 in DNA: TGTGCCAGCAGTTACGGGGGGGGCAAGAACACTGAAGCTTTCTTT. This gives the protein CASSYGGGKNTEAFF.

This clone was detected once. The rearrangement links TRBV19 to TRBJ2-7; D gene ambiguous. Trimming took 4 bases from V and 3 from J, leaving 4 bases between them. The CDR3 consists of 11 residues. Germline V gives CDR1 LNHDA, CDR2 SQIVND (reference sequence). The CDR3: CASSNHYEQYF. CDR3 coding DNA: TGTGCCAGTAGTAATCACTACGAGCAGTACTTC.

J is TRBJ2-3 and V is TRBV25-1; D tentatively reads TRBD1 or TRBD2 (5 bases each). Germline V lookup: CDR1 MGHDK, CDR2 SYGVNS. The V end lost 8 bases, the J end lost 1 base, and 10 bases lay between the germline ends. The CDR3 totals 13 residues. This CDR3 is CASVGTRTDTQYF. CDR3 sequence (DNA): TGTGCCAGCGTCGGGACCCGCACAGATACGCAGTATTTT.